Sequencing of this TCR beta chain was carried out in a study of CD8 T cells in ankylosing spondylitis. Whole-study findings and limits: Some motif variants had been reported before (in reactive arthritis synovial fluid and blood). Reports say disease-linked clones showed up significantly more in matched ankylosing spondylitis synovial fluid. A motif of several highly homologous TCR beta variants was seen as apparently characteristic of ankylosing spondylitis blood.

This clonotype has only a few counts. Its cognate antigen is unknown. Preparation of TCR beta libraries was done by quantitative 5'-RACE with molecular barcodes. TCRdb processed the 5' RACE reads anew with MiXCR; each CDR3 protein has one entry. The data hold some 240,000 distinct CDR3 sequences, with more than 20% observed a single time. This sequence originates from a male donor with ankylosing spondylitis or in good health (not recorded which). The sequencing input was blood, either unsorted or a sorted T cell fraction (not recorded which).

The CDR3 loop reads CSASDYGAGELFF. CDR3 bases: TGCAGTGCTAGCGACTATGGTGCCGGGGAGCTGTTTTTT. The chain uses TRBV20-1 and TRBJ2-2; tentative D call: TRBD2 (5 bases). The CDR3 spans 13 residues. Deletions cut 3 bases from V and 6 bases from J, with 11 bases between. CDR1 is DFQATT, CDR2 SNEGSKA, per germline (reference sequence).